The TCR beta chain described here comes from a study of T cells in localized non-small cell lung cancer. Overall study results and limits: Sequencing was restricted to one tumor region; therefore, heterogeneity remains possible. Among the top 100 tumor clones, a median around 57 appeared in adjacent lung. Uninvolved nearby lung showed the greatest T cell clonality, exceeding that found in tumor.

By share of the sample, this clone is large. Its antigen is not identified. V lost 5 bases and J 7 bases, leaving 14 bases between the germline ends. The CDR3 is 14 residues long. Germline-derived CDR1 and CDR2 are LNHDA and SQIVND (reference sequence). Produced via immunoSEQ multiplex PCR; TCRdb's table is partial and in-frame only. Of over 1,000 clones listed, about 25% are singletons. The chain joins TRBV19 to TRBJ2-2; no definite D call. Sequencing was performed on lung tumor tissue, taken before any cancer treatment. The receptor was derived from a female donor of 60 years or more with stage III squamous cell lung carcinoma. The CDR3 region is CASSLPDGDGELFF. Here the CDR3 DNA reads TGTGCCAGTAGTCTCCCGGACGGAGACGGGGAGCTGTTTTTT.